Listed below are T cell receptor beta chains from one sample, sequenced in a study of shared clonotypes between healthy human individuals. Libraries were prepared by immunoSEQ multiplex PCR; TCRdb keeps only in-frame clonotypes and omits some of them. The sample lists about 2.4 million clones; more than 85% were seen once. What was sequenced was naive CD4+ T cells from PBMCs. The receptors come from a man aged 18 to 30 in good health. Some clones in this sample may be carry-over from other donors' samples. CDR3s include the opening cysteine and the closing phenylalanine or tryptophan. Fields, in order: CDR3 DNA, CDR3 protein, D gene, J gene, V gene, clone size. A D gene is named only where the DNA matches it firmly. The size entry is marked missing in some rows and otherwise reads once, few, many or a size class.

CDR3nt: TGTGCCAGCAGCTTGCGTACAGGGTTTGGCACTGAAGCTTTCTTT
CDR3aa: CASSLRTGFGTEAFF
d_gene: .
j_gene: TRBJ1-1
v_gene: TRBV13
abundance: .

CDR3nt: TGTGCCAGCAGTTTATTGATGAATCAGCCCCAGCATTTT
CDR3aa: CASSLLMNQPQHF
d_gene: .
j_gene: TRBJ1-5
v_gene: TRBV27
abundance: .

CDR3nt: TGTGCCAGCAGCTTGGCCAGCGGGAGGGGCCGGGAGACCCAGTACTTC
CDR3aa: CASSLASGRGRETQYF
d_gene: TRBD2
j_gene: TRBJ2-5
v_gene: TRBV5-4
abundance: .

CDR3nt: TGTGCCAGCAGCTTAGCGTGGGCCCCGAATACGCAGTATTTT
CDR3aa: CASSLAWAPNTQYF
d_gene: .
j_gene: TRBJ2-3
v_gene: TRBV7-2
abundance: .

CDR3nt: TGTGCCAGCAGTTTAATATATAGCAATCAGCCCCAGCATTTT
CDR3aa: CASSLIYSNQPQHF
d_gene: .
j_gene: TRBJ1-5
v_gene: TRBV27
abundance: .

CDR3nt: TGTGCCAGCAGCTCGGGACAACAAGAGACCCAGTACTTC
CDR3aa: CASSSGQQETQYF
d_gene: .
j_gene: TRBJ2-5
v_gene: TRBV5-4
abundance: .

CDR3nt: TGTGCCAGCTCCCCGACTAGCGGGACTCAAGAGACCCAGTACTTC
CDR3aa: CASSPTSGTQETQYF
d_gene: TRBD2
j_gene: TRBJ2-5
v_gene: TRBV18
abundance: .

CDR3nt: TGTGCCAGCAGAACCCCGGCGGGGCAGGGACGCTACGAGCAGTACTTC
CDR3aa: CASRTPAGQGRYEQYF
d_gene: .
j_gene: TRBJ2-7
v_gene: TRBV28
abundance: .

CDR3nt: TGTGCCAGCCAACGACAGGGAGAGAATCAGCCCCAGCATTTT
CDR3aa: CASQRQGENQPQHF
d_gene: TRBD1
j_gene: TRBJ1-5
v_gene: TRBV6-5
abundance: .

CDR3nt: TGTGCCAGCAGCGTAGGGAGAGGGTTTACGGAGACCCAGTACTTC
CDR3aa: CASSVGRGFTETQYF
d_gene: .
j_gene: TRBJ2-5
v_gene: TRBV9
abundance: .

CDR3nt: TGTGCCAGCTCACCGATAGCGGGAGGGCCAGAGACCCAGTACTTC
CDR3aa: CASSPIAGGPETQYF
d_gene: TRBD2
j_gene: TRBJ2-5
v_gene: TRBV18
abundance: .

CDR3nt: TGTGCCAGCAGCGGTGGCGGGAGGAACACCGGGGAGCTGTTTTTT
CDR3aa: CASSGGGRNTGELFF
d_gene: TRBD2
j_gene: TRBJ2-2
v_gene: TRBV9
abundance: once

CDR3nt: TGCGCCAGCAGCTTGAAGGGGGTGAACACTGAAGCTTTCTTT
CDR3aa: CASSLKGVNTEAFF
d_gene: .
j_gene: TRBJ1-1
v_gene: TRBV5-1
abundance: .

CDR3nt: TGTGCCAGCAGTGGAGGGGGTTGGAGCACAGATACGCAGTATTTT
CDR3aa: CASSGGGWSTDTQYF
d_gene: .
j_gene: TRBJ2-3
v_gene: TRBV6-1
abundance: .

CDR3nt: TGTGCCAGCAGTTCTACCGTTGACGAGCAGTACTTC
CDR3aa: CASSSTVDEQYF
d_gene: .
j_gene: TRBJ2-7
v_gene: TRBV2
abundance: .

CDR3nt: TGCGCCAGCAGCACCCAGGGAGACTATGGCTACACCTTC
CDR3aa: CASSTQGDYGYTF
d_gene: .
j_gene: TRBJ1-2
v_gene: TRBV5-1
abundance: .

CDR3nt: TGCGCCAGCAGCGACAACAGCATGGGTAACACCATATATTTT
CDR3aa: CASSDNSMGNTIYF
d_gene: .
j_gene: TRBJ1-3
v_gene: TRBV5-1
abundance: .

CDR3nt: TGTGCCAGCTTCGGGGCGGACAGGGAAAGTTTC
CDR3aa: CASFGADRESF
d_gene: TRBD1
j_gene: TRBJ2-7
v_gene: TRBV28
abundance: once

CDR3nt: TGTGCCAGCAGCGTAGGAAGGAGCGACAATGAGCAGTTCTTC
CDR3aa: CASSVGRSDNEQFF
d_gene: .
j_gene: TRBJ2-1
v_gene: TRBV9
abundance: .

CDR3nt: TGTGCCAGCCTCCGGGGTGCAACTAATGAAAAACTGTTTTTT
CDR3aa: CASLRGATNEKLFF
d_gene: .
j_gene: TRBJ1-4
v_gene: TRBV6-1
abundance: .

CDR3nt: TGTGCCAGCAGCCCCGTAGCGGGAGGGATATACAATGAGCAGTTCTTC
CDR3aa: CASSPVAGGIYNEQFF
d_gene: TRBD2
j_gene: TRBJ2-1
v_gene: TRBV5-4
abundance: .

CDR3nt: TGTGCCAGCAGACCACAGGGGGCTTTAAACTATGGCTACACCTTC
CDR3aa: CASRPQGALNYGYTF
d_gene: TRBD1
j_gene: TRBJ1-2
v_gene: TRBV6-5
abundance: .

CDR3nt: TGTGCCAGCAGGCCAGGACTAGTCCCAGATACGCAGTATTTT
CDR3aa: CASRPGLVPDTQYF
d_gene: TRBD2
j_gene: TRBJ2-3
v_gene: TRBV28
abundance: .

CDR3nt: TGTGCCAGCAGTTACACCTCGGGTAGCGGGAGAGGCGAGCAGTACTTC
CDR3aa: CASSYTSGSGRGEQYF
d_gene: TRBD2
j_gene: TRBJ2-7
v_gene: TRBV6-5
abundance: .

CDR3nt: TGCGCCAGCACCCCCCGGGGGGGGGCCGCGTACGAGCAGTACTTC
CDR3aa: CASTPRGGAAYEQYF
d_gene: TRBD2
j_gene: TRBJ2-7
v_gene: TRBV5-1
abundance: .

CDR3nt: TGCAGCGTTGGAGCGGGCTACTCCTACGAGCAGTACTTC
CDR3aa: CSVGAGYSYEQYF
d_gene: .
j_gene: TRBJ2-7
v_gene: TRBV29-1
abundance: .

CDR3nt: TGCGCCAGCAGCCAAGATTTTGGTAGCTCTGCTGAAAAACTGTTTTTT
CDR3aa: CASSQDFGSSAEKLFF
d_gene: .
j_gene: TRBJ1-4
v_gene: TRBV4-1
abundance: .

CDR3nt: TGTGCCACCAGCACGGACTTCTCCTACGAGCAGTACTTC
CDR3aa: CATSTDFSYEQYF
d_gene: .
j_gene: TRBJ2-7
v_gene: TRBV15
abundance: .

CDR3nt: TGTGCCACCCTGGTGGGCTTGAACACTGAAGCTTTCTTT
CDR3aa: CATLVGLNTEAFF
d_gene: .
j_gene: TRBJ1-1
v_gene: TRBV15
abundance: once

CDR3nt: TGCGCCAGCAGCCTACCGGGACAGGGGGCTTCACCCCTCCACTTT
CDR3aa: CASSLPGQGASPLHF
d_gene: TRBD1
j_gene: TRBJ1-6
v_gene: TRBV4-1
abundance: .

CDR3nt: TGCGCCAGCAGCTTGGGGCTAGACAGGGCCACTGAAGCTTTCTTT
CDR3aa: CASSLGLDRATEAFF
d_gene: TRBD1
j_gene: TRBJ1-1
v_gene: TRBV5-1
abundance: .

CDR3nt: TGTGCCAGCAGTGCCCTAGCGGGAGCAGCCTACGAGCAGTACTTC
CDR3aa: CASSALAGAAYEQYF
d_gene: TRBD2
j_gene: TRBJ2-7
v_gene: TRBV2
abundance: once